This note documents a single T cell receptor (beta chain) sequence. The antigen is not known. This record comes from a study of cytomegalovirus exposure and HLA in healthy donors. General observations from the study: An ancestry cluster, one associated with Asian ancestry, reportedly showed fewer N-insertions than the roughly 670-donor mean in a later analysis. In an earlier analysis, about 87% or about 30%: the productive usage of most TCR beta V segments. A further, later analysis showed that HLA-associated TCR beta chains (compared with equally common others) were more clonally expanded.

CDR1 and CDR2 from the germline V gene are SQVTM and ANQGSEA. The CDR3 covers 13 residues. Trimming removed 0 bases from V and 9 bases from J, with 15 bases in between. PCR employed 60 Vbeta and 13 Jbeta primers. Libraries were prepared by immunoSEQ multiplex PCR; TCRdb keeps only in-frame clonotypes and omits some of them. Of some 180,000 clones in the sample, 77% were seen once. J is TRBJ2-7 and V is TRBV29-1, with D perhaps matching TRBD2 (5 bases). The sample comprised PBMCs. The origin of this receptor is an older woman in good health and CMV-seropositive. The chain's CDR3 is CSVEDLVSRGQYF. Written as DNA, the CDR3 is TGCAGCGTTGAAGATCTCGTGAGTCGGGGGCAGTACTTC.